The entry below describes one T cell receptor (beta chain). Using a J-beta primer mix together with a sample-barcoded 5' primer, a second PCR was run for roughly 6 to 11 cycles. TCRdb analysed the 5' RACE reads with MiXCR anew, one entry per CDR3 protein. This table has around 1,000,000 distinct CDR3 sequences, roughly 24% appearing once. The record originates from a study of blood T cells in healthy people across ages. Study in general: The capture of about one barcoded beta molecule per two T cells was achieved by template switching.

The germline V and J ends were trimmed by 2 bases and 0 bases, with 12 bases remaining between them. Germline assignment: CDR1 SGHRS and CDR2 YFSETQ. CDR3 length: 16 amino acids. This sample was also put to use in a study of T cells of mothers and their children. That source reports: Related mother-child pairs showed slightly higher but non-significant overlap than unrelated pairs.

Input material: blood. The V call is TRBV5-1, the J call TRBJ2-1, with D maybe TRBD2 (5 bases). The origin of this receptor is a girl aged 2 to 10 in good health. The CDR3 bases are TGCGCCAGCAGCTTCTGGGTAGCGACCTCCTACAATGAGCAGTTCTTC. It specifies CASSFWVATSYNEQFF.